A selection of T cell receptor beta chains follows, all from one sample in a study of cytomegalovirus exposure and HLA in healthy donors. Produced via immunoSEQ multiplex PCR; TCRdb's table is partial and in-frame only. The sample records 90,000 or so clones, less than 85% being singletons. Sequencing was performed on PBMCs. The receptors were gathered from a man aged 18 to 29 in good health and CMV-seropositive. Each CDR3 is given with its conserved first and last residue. The D gene is left open where the match is weak. Where a row states a size, it is once, few, many or the class of an expanded clone; other rows omit it.

J gene: TRBJ1-5; D gene: TRBD1; V gene: TRBV4-1; clone size: .; CDR3 DNA: TGCGCCAGCAGGGGGTCTGACAGGGCGGATCAGCCCCAGCATTTT; CDR3 protein: CASRGSDRADQPQHF
J gene: TRBJ2-1; D gene: .; V gene: TRBV27; clone size: .; CDR3 DNA: TGTGCCAGCAGTTTAGCGCTACTCTCCTACAATGAGCAGTTCTTC; CDR3 protein: CASSLALLSYNEQFF
J gene: TRBJ2-3; D gene: TRBD2; V gene: TRBV2; clone size: .; CDR3 DNA: TGTGCCAGCAGTGGGGGGACTAGTGGCGCAGATACGCAGTATTTT; CDR3 protein: CASSGGTSGADTQYF
J gene: TRBJ2-3; D gene: TRBD2; V gene: TRBV4-1; clone size: .; CDR3 DNA: TGCGCCAGCAGCCAGACGGGACTAGCGAGGGATACGCAGTATTTT; CDR3 protein: CASSQTGLARDTQYF
J gene: TRBJ2-2; D gene: TRBD2; V gene: TRBV6-5; clone size: .; CDR3 DNA: TGTGCCAGCAGTTACTCGGGCGGGAGGGGGGCCGGGGAGCTGTTTTTT; CDR3 protein: CASSYSGGRGAGELFF
J gene: TRBJ1-4; D gene: .; V gene: TRBV7-3; clone size: .; CDR3 DNA: TGTGCCAGCAGCTTAACGTCCGACCGGGAAACTAATGAAAAACTGTTTTTT; CDR3 protein: CASSLTSDRETNEKLFF
J gene: TRBJ1-3; D gene: TRBD1; V gene: TRBV28; clone size: .; CDR3 DNA: TGTGCCAGCAGGCCCGGGACAGGGGATGGAAACACCATATATTTT; CDR3 protein: CASRPGTGDGNTIYF
J gene: TRBJ2-1; D gene: TRBD1; V gene: TRBV6-1; clone size: few; CDR3 DNA: TGTGCCAGCAGTGACTACAGGGGGAATGAGCAGTTCTTC; CDR3 protein: CASSDYRGNEQFF
J gene: TRBJ2-1; D gene: .; V gene: TRBV9; clone size: .; CDR3 DNA: TGTGCCAGCAGCCCCCAGTTTTCCAATGAGCAGTTCTTC; CDR3 protein: CASSPQFSNEQFF
J gene: TRBJ2-3; D gene: TRBD2; V gene: TRBV18; clone size: .; CDR3 DNA: TGTGCCAGCTCAGAGGGGCTAGCGGAGAGCACAGATACGCAGTATTTT; CDR3 protein: CASSEGLAESTDTQYF
J gene: TRBJ2-4; D gene: TRBD1; V gene: TRBV20-1; clone size: .; CDR3 DNA: TGCAGCGGACAGGAAGGAAACATTCAGTACTTC; CDR3 protein: CSGQEGNIQYF
J gene: TRBJ2-1; D gene: TRBD2; V gene: TRBV11-2; clone size: .; CDR3 DNA: TGTGCCAGCAGCCTGGGACTAGCGGGAGGGTACAATGAGCAGTTCTTC; CDR3 protein: CASSLGLAGGYNEQFF
J gene: TRBJ2-2; D gene: TRBD1; V gene: TRBV27; clone size: .; CDR3 DNA: TGTGCCAGCAGACCAAGGGGACAGGCTCACACCGGGGAGCTGTTTTTT; CDR3 protein: CASRPRGQAHTGELFF
J gene: TRBJ2-1; D gene: .; V gene: TRBV28; clone size: .; CDR3 DNA: TGTGCCAGCAGTGCGTTCACCGGAGCGCAGTTCTTC; CDR3 protein: CASSAFTGAQFF
J gene: TRBJ2-4; D gene: TRBD1; V gene: TRBV5-4; clone size: .; CDR3 DNA: TGTGCCAGCAGTTTCACAGGGGAAACCAAAAACATTCAGTACTTC; CDR3 protein: CASSFTGETKNIQYF
J gene: TRBJ2-5; D gene: TRBD2; V gene: TRBV19; clone size: .; CDR3 DNA: TGTGCCAGTAGTCCCGGACTAGCGGGAGTCATGGAGACCCAGTACTTC; CDR3 protein: CASSPGLAGVMETQYF
J gene: TRBJ2-3; D gene: TRBD2; V gene: TRBV4-2; clone size: .; CDR3 DNA: TGTGCCAGCAGCCAAGAGCGGGAGATGGGAGATACGCAGTATTTT; CDR3 protein: CASSQEREMGDTQYF
J gene: TRBJ2-5; D gene: .; V gene: TRBV2; clone size: .; CDR3 DNA: TGTGCCATTGCCCGGGAGACTAGAGTTAAGGAGACCCAGTACTTC; CDR3 protein: CAIARETRVKETQYF
J gene: TRBJ2-2; D gene: TRBD1; V gene: TRBV27; clone size: .; CDR3 DNA: TGTGCCAGCAGTTTCAGGGGGAGAACCGGGGAGCTGTTTTTT; CDR3 protein: CASSFRGRTGELFF
J gene: TRBJ1-2; D gene: TRBD1; V gene: TRBV29-1; clone size: .; CDR3 DNA: TGCAGCGCGGGACAGGGCAATTATGGCTACACCTTC; CDR3 protein: CSAGQGNYGYTF
J gene: TRBJ2-2; D gene: .; V gene: TRBV2; clone size: .; CDR3 DNA: TGTGCCAGCGGAACGATGACTTGGACTGGGGGGGAGCTGTTTTTT; CDR3 protein: CASGTMTWTGGELFF
J gene: TRBJ2-3; D gene: TRBD2; V gene: TRBV5-1; clone size: once; CDR3 DNA: TGCGCCAGCAGCTTGCCCGGGACTAGCGGGAGCACAGATACGCAGTATTTT; CDR3 protein: CASSLPGTSGSTDTQYF
J gene: TRBJ2-3; D gene: .; V gene: TRBV5-4; clone size: few; CDR3 DNA: TGTGCCAGCAGCTTGGCCGGCGGTTTTAGCGCGGATACGCAGTATTTT; CDR3 protein: CASSLAGGFSADTQYF
J gene: TRBJ2-7; D gene: TRBD1; V gene: TRBV7-6; clone size: .; CDR3 DNA: TGTGCCAGCAGCCAAATGGGGGACAGGGGGGACGAGCAGTACTTC; CDR3 protein: CASSQMGDRGDEQYF
J gene: TRBJ2-1; D gene: TRBD2; V gene: TRBV11-2; clone size: .; CDR3 DNA: TGTGCCAGCAGCTTAGATCGGAACCCTAGCGGGAGGGAGCAGTTCTTC; CDR3 protein: CASSLDRNPSGREQFF
J gene: TRBJ2-1; D gene: .; V gene: TRBV27; clone size: .; CDR3 DNA: TGTGCCAGCAGCCCTAGCGAGACCTACAATGAGCAGTTCTTC; CDR3 protein: CASSPSETYNEQFF
J gene: TRBJ1-1; D gene: TRBD1; V gene: TRBV6-5; clone size: once; CDR3 DNA: TGTGCCAGCAGCGTTTTACAGGGGGCTAAAGCTTTCTTT; CDR3 protein: CASSVLQGAKAFF
J gene: TRBJ2-7; D gene: TRBD2; V gene: TRBV29-1; clone size: .; CDR3 DNA: TGCAGCGTTTGTGTAGCGGGAGCAGGGCGTGACTACGAGCAGTACTTC; CDR3 protein: CSVCVAGAGRDYEQYF
J gene: TRBJ2-1; D gene: TRBD2; V gene: TRBV7-9; clone size: many; CDR3 DNA: TGTGCCAGCAGCTTATACGGAGCGGGAGTAATCGATGAGCAGTTCTTC; CDR3 protein: CASSLYGAGVIDEQFF
J gene: TRBJ2-3; D gene: .; V gene: TRBV9; clone size: .; CDR3 DNA: TGTGCCAGCAGCGTAGGTCCGGGAGAAAAAGATACGCAGTATTTT; CDR3 protein: CASSVGPGEKDTQYF